The 26 T cell receptor beta chains in this list originate from one sample, sequenced in a study of shared clonotypes between healthy human individuals. Produced via immunoSEQ multiplex PCR; TCRdb's table is partial and in-frame only. Here the sample spans around 2.5 million clones, approximately 94% being singletons. The sequencing sample was made of naive CD4+ T cells from PBMCs. The subset was: CD45RA+ positively selected. These receptors were taken from a young man in good health. Some clones in this sample may be carry-over from other donors' samples.

The chain employs TRBV11-2 and TRBJ2-7, with 10 bases matching TRBD1. Germline assignment: CDR1 SGHAT and CDR2 FQNNGV. The CDR3 is made up of 16 amino acids. J gave up 5 bases and V 5 bases, and 12 bases lay outside the gene matches. DNA of the CDR3: TGTGCCAGCAGCAAAATAGCGACAGGGGGCGGACACGAGCAGTACTTC. It is translated as CASSKIATGGGHEQYF.

The CDR3 DNA is TGTGCCACCAGCAGGGACAGGGGAGAGAAGGCCAAAAACATTCAGTACTTC. Protein product: CATSRDRGEKAKNIQYF. The J gene is TRBJ2-4, the V gene TRBV15, with TRBD1 identical over 9 bases. CDR1 LNHNV and CDR2 YYDKDF come from the germline V gene (reference sequence). V gave up 3 bases and J gave up 1 base; unmatched junction bases: 7. CDR3 size: 17 residues.

The chain employs TRBV20-1 and TRBJ2-1; no clear D gene. The CDR3 runs to 11 residues. The germline V and J ends were trimmed by 6 bases and 4 bases, with 7 bases remaining between them. Per the germline V gene, CDR1 is DFQATT and CDR2 is SNEGSKA (reference sequence). CDR3 sequence: CSAADYNEQFF. The CDR3 bases are TGCAGTGCCGCCGATTACAATGAGCAGTTCTTC.

The V call is TRBV18, the J call TRBJ2-5; 7 positions agree with TRBD2. Losses at the gene ends were 8 bases for V and 4 bases for J; bases not matched to a gene: 13. The CDR3 has 15 amino acids. Germline V gene sequence: CDR1 KGHSH, CDR2 LQKENI. CDR3 residues: CASTTNGRDGETQYF. The DNA for the CDR3 is TGTGCCAGCACTACTAATGGGAGGGATGGAGAGACCCAGTACTTC.

The rearrangement links TRBV25-1 to TRBJ2-1, with unresolved D. V lost 2 bases, J lost 0 bases, and 14 bases lay in between. The CDR3 loop spans 17 amino acids. Germline assignment: CDR1 MGHDK and CDR2 SYGVNS. DNA of the CDR3: TGTGCCAGCAGTGAACTGGGCCGTCGGGCCTCCTACAATGAGCAGTTCTTC. Protein sequence: CASSELGRRASYNEQFF.

This clone was counted once. The chain carries TRBV5-4 and TRBJ1-1, with D possibly matching TRBD1 (6 bases). The V gene's germline CDR1 is SGHNT and CDR2 YYREEE (reference sequence). V lost 1 base and J lost 5, with 15 bases in between. This CDR3 region has 15 residues. The CDR3 sequence: CASSLQTGGGTEAFF. CDR3 nucleotides: TGTGCCAGCAGCTTGCAGACAGGAGGGGGGACTGAAGCTTTCTTT.

The chain recombines TRBV5-8 with TRBJ1-2; perhaps TRBD1 as D (5 bases). This CDR3 comprises 15 residues. Trimming removed 0 bases from V and 2 bases from J, with 11 bases in between. Germline V gives CDR1 SGHTS, CDR2 YDEGEE. CDR3 bases: TGTGCCAGCAGCTTGGGAGATACAGGAAACTATGGCTACACCTTC. Its protein product is CASSLGDTGNYGYTF.

The chain has TRBV10-3 and TRBJ2-5; D might be TRBD2 (6 bases). Germline V CDR1 and CDR2: ENHRY, SYGVKD. The CDR3 has 14 amino acids. With 7 bases removed from V and 7 bases from J, the gap between germline ends came to 19 bases. The CDR3 sequence: CAIMAGTTIGTQYF. The CDR3 region has the DNA TGTGCCATCATGGCGGGAACTACCATAGGGACCCAGTACTTC.

The chain joins TRBV4-1 to TRBJ2-5; no firm D call. Germline CDR1 and CDR2: MGHRA and YSYEKL. The V and J ends lost 0 bases and 4 bases respectively, with 12 bases between them. CDR3 length: 15 residues. In DNA, the CDR3 is TGCGCCAGCAGCCAAGAAGAATCTGCGGTAGAGACCCAGTACTTC. The encoded protein is CASSQEESAVETQYF.

The chain recombines TRBV30 with TRBJ2-7; 8 nucleotides match TRBD1. CDR1 is GTSNPN, CDR2 SVGIG, per germline (reference sequence). The junction had 3 bases not matched to a gene; V was cut back by 3 bases and J by 2 bases. This CDR3 is built from 13 residues. CDR3 nucleotides: TGTGCCTGGAGCCGGGACAGGCCCTACGAGCAGTACTTC. Its translation is CAWSRDRPYEQYF.

The chain joins TRBV11-2 to TRBJ2-1; unclear D gene. There are 14 residues in the CDR3. V dropped 0 bases and J dropped 6 bases, with 9 bases sitting between them. The germline gives CDR1 SGHAT, CDR2 FQNNGV. DNA for the CDR3: TGTGCCAGCAGCTTAGATCCATCTAGCAATGAGCAGTTCTTC. Protein sequence: CASSLDPSSNEQFF.

V is TRBV7-7 and J is TRBJ2-1; the match to TRBD2 covers 10 bases. Germline values: CDR1 SSHAT, CDR2 FNYEAQ (reference sequence). The CDR3 is 15 residues long. The trim removed 5 bases at V and 3 bases at J, leaving 4 bases unmatched. As DNA, the CDR3 is TGTGCCAGCAGCCGCGGGACTAGCGTCTACAATGAGCAGTTCTTC. It is translated as CASSRGTSVYNEQFF.

The chain recombines TRBV7-9 with TRBJ2-2, with 9 bases aligning to TRBD1. This CDR3 has 17 amino acids. Germline values: CDR1 SEHNR, CDR2 FQNEAQ (reference sequence). J gave up 7 bases and V 5 bases, and 14 bases lay outside the gene matches. CDR3 nucleotides: TGTGCCAGCAGCCAAGATCGGGACAGGGTTACAGGCGGGGAGCTGTTTTTT. Residues: CASSQDRDRVTGGELFF.

The V and J genes are TRBV5-6 and TRBJ2-1, with D possibly TRBD2 on 6 matching bases. This CDR3 is built from 16 residues. Germline V gene lookup returns CDR1 SGHDT and CDR2 YYEEEE. V lost 1 base and J 7 bases, leaving 18 bases between the germline ends. DNA for the CDR3: TGTGCCAGCAGCTTGAGTCATAAGGGAGGCCAAAATGAGCAGTTCTTC. Translated, it gives CASSLSHKGGQNEQFF.

The V and J genes are TRBV6-6 and TRBJ1-4; 8 bases fit TRBD1. This CDR3 comprises 16 residues. V trimming: 2 bases; J trimming: 6 bases; junction bases outside the gene matches: 8. Germline-derived CDR1 and CDR2 are MNHNY and SVGAGI (reference sequence). This CDR3 is CASSYPRTGLDEKLFF. The CDR3 DNA is TGTGCCAGCAGTTACCCCCGGACAGGGTTGGATGAAAAACTGTTTTTT.

This clone was seen just once. V usage is TRBV6-1 and J usage is TRBJ2-4; the D gene is possibly TRBD1 (6 bases). CDR3 length: 14 amino acids. V gave up 6 bases and J gave up 1 base, with 10 bases separating them. Germline V lookup: CDR1 MNHNS, CDR2 SASEGT. CDR3 sequence (DNA): TGTGCCAGCAGGTTACAGGGTGCCAAAAACATTCAGTACTTC. It translates to CASRLQGAKNIQYF.

V is TRBV11-2 and J is TRBJ2-3, with 11 bases lining up with TRBD2. J gave up 5 bases and V 6 bases, and 16 bases lay outside the gene matches. The CDR3 loop spans 18 amino acids. Germline assignment: CDR1 SGHAT and CDR2 FQNNGV. Written as DNA, the CDR3 is TGTGCCAGCAGGTCCGGGACTAGCGGACCCCTGCCTCGAGATACGCAGTATTTT. As protein: CASRSGTSGPLPRDTQYF.

This clone was recorded a few times. J is TRBJ2-2 and V is TRBV11-2; 9 nucleotides agree with TRBD1. The CDR3 length is 15 residues. Germline-derived CDR1 and CDR2 are SGHAT and FQNNGV. V lost 6 bases and J lost 4; bases outside the gene matches: 6. As DNA, the CDR3 is TGTGCCAGCAGAGCAGGGACAGGGAGCACCGGGGAGCTGTTTTTT. Residues: CASRAGTGSTGELFF.

The chain has TRBV14 and TRBJ1-4; 7 bases line up with TRBD1. The CDR3 is 17 residues long. Germline CDR1 and CDR2: SGHDN and FVKESK. V lost 2 bases, J lost 4 bases, and 10 bases stayed unmatched. As DNA, the CDR3 is TGTGCCAGCAGCCAAATACGCCCCGGGACAGATAATGAAAAACTGTTTTTT. Translating it yields CASSQIRPGTDNEKLFF. The full variable domain, in which reference TRBV14 and TRBJ1-4 provide the parts outside the CDR3, is EAGVTQFPSHSVIEKGQTVTLRCDPISGHDNLYWYRRVMGKEIKFLLHFVKESKQDESGMPNNRFLAERTGGTYSTLKVQPAELEDSGVYFCASSQIRPGTDNEKLFFGSGTQLSVL.

V and J are TRBV19 and TRBJ1-1; TRBD1 aligns across 9 bases. This CDR3 has 15 amino acids. Per the germline V gene, CDR1 is LNHDA and CDR2 is SQIVND (reference sequence). Losses at the gene ends were 7 bases for V and 5 bases for J; bases not matched to a gene: 11. The chain's CDR3 is CASTIMGQGVTEAFF. In DNA form, the CDR3 reads TGTGCCAGTACCATCATGGGACAGGGAGTAACTGAAGCTTTCTTT.

The chain has TRBV5-6 and TRBJ1-1; D unresolved. This CDR3 spans 14 amino acids. V shed 1 base and J shed 8 bases, with 15 bases lying between them. CDR1 and CDR2 (germline): SGHDT, YYEEEE. The CDR3 reads CASSLKLLSKEAFF. As DNA, the CDR3 is TGTGCCAGCAGCTTGAAGCTGCTGAGCAAGGAAGCTTTCTTT. Complete variable domain (other parts from reference TRBV5-6 and TRBJ1-1): DAGVTQSPTHLIKTRGQQVTLRCSPKSGHDTVSWYQQALGQGPQFIFQYYEEEERQRGNFPDRFSGHQFPNYSSELNVNALLLGDSALYLCASSLKLLSKEAFFGQGTRLTVV.

V usage is TRBV18 and J usage is TRBJ1-1; the D is unclear. Trimming left V 0 bases short and J 7 bases short, with 9 bases between. This CDR3 has 13 residues. The germline CDR1 and CDR2 sequences are KGHSH and LQKENI. Here the CDR3 reads CASSPPTGDEAFF. Written as DNA, the CDR3 is TGTGCCAGCTCACCACCGACGGGAGATGAAGCTTTCTTT.

This chain uses TRBV4-2 with TRBJ2-7, with 9 bases that match TRBD1. Trimming at V came to 1 base and at J to 3 bases, leaving 13 bases not matched to a gene. CDR1 and CDR2 (germline): LGHNA, YNFKEQ. The CDR3 length is 18 residues. This chain's CDR3 is CASSQGTGEYGRGYEQYF. CDR3 DNA: TGTGCCAGCAGCCAAGGGACAGGGGAGTATGGGCGGGGCTACGAGCAGTACTTC.

In regard to this clone: In the same sample, other DNA sequences code for this CDR3. The J gene is TRBJ2-5, the V gene TRBV7-2; D remains ambiguous. Looked up from germline, CDR1 is SGHTA and CDR2 is FQGNSA. The CDR3 covers 13 residues. V lost 2 bases to trimming and J lost 2 bases, with 6 bases between them. CDR3 nucleotide sequence: TGTGCCAGCAGCTTACGCCCACAAGAGACCCAGTACTTC. It translates to CASSLRPQETQYF. Combining the CDR3 with reference TRBV7-2 and TRBJ2-5 gives the whole variable domain GAGVSQSPSNKVTEKGKDVELRCDPISGHTALYWYRQSLGQGLEFLIYFQGNSAPDKSGLPSDRFSAERTGGSVSTLTIQRTQQEDSAVYLCASSLRPQETQYFGPGTRLLVL.

This sequence joins TRBV6-1 and TRBJ2-7; 9 nucleotides match TRBD2. J lost 2 bases, V lost 4 bases, and 3 bases had no gene match. Germline V CDR1 and CDR2: MNHNS, SASEGT. The length of the CDR3 is 14 residues. The CDR3 sequence: CASSGLAGPYEQYF. In DNA form, the CDR3 reads TGTGCCAGCAGTGGGCTAGCGGGGCCCTACGAGCAGTACTTC.

Concerning this clone: The same CDR3 is also encoded by other DNA sequences in this sample. The rearrangement links TRBV5-1 to TRBJ2-2; TRBD1 agrees at 12 bases. The CDR3 covers 16 residues. The V gene end was trimmed by 4 bases and the J gene end by 6 bases; junction bases not matched to a gene: 7. Germline CDR1 SGHRS, CDR2 YFSETQ. As DNA, the CDR3 is TGCGCCAGCAGCCCTCCGGGACAGGGGGCGGCCGGGGAGCTGTTTTTT. Translation gives CASSPPGQGAAGELFF. Full variable domain (outside the CDR3, taken from reference TRBV5-1 and TRBJ2-2): KAGVTQTPRYLIKTRGQQVTLSCSPISGHRSVSWYQQTPGQGLQFLFEYFSETQRNKGNFPGRFSGRQFSNSRSEMNVSTLELGDSALYLCASSPPGQGAAGELFFGEGSRLTVL.